One sample yielded the 30 T cell receptor beta chains listed below, sequenced in a study of regulatory and conventional T cells in RAG deficiency. The sorted regulatory T cells were CD4+, CD25-high and CD127-low, with genomic DNA sequenced. Produced via immunoSEQ multiplex PCR; TCRdb's table is partial and in-frame only. Of roughly 8,500 clones in the sample, 93% were seen once. The sample was also linked to a second study, of regulatory T cells. That source reports: Amplification used 52 TRBV primers and 13 TRBJ primers.

The source material was CD127- CD25+ CD4+ Tregs sorted from blood. The source of these receptors is a human donor in good health.

Only one count was recorded for this clone. This chain joins TRBV4-1 and TRBJ2-1; 8 bases agree with TRBD2. The CDR3 contains 19 residues. Germline V lookup: CDR1 MGHRA, CDR2 YSYEKL. Germline trimming cut 0 bases from V and 2 bases from J; bases unmatched to any gene: 12. In DNA form, the CDR3 reads TGCGCCAGCAGCCAAGACTTTACTAGCGGCGTTTTAACCTACAATGAGCAGTTCTTC. Translation: CASSQDFTSGVLTYNEQFF.

The genes are TRBV5-8 and TRBJ2-5; D possibly corresponds to TRBD2 (6 bases). V dropped 3 bases and J dropped 2 bases, with 14 bases sitting between them. The CDR3 length is 15 residues. Germline CDR1 is SGHTS and CDR2 is YDEGEE. CDR3 DNA: TGTGCCAGCAGCTGGTTTGTTGGACTACAAGAGACCCAGTACTTC. Translated, it gives CASSWFVGLQETQYF.

V usage is TRBV5-6 and J usage is TRBJ2-3, with 11 bases identical to TRBD1. V gave up 5 bases and J gave up 5 bases; unmatched junction bases: 16. This CDR3 spans 18 amino acids. Germline V lookup: CDR1 SGHDT, CDR2 YYEEEE. CDR3: CASRLLGRDRGFGDTQYF. In nucleotides, the CDR3 is TGTGCCAGCAGACTTTTGGGTCGGGACAGGGGGTTTGGAGATACGCAGTATTTT. Full variable domain (remainder filled in from reference TRBV5-6 and TRBJ2-3): DAGVTQSPTHLIKTRGQQVTLRCSPKSGHDTVSWYQQALGQGPQFIFQYYEEEERQRGNFPDRFSGHQFPNYSSELNVNALLLGDSALYLCASRLLGRDRGFGDTQYFGPGTRLTVL.

J is TRBJ2-1 and V is TRBV9; 10 bases are a match to TRBD2. CDR3 length equals 15 residues. The J segment lost 4 bases and the V segment lost 0 bases, leaving 1 base of the junction unmatched. Germline loops: CDR1 SGDLS, CDR2 YYNGEE. Here the CDR3 DNA reads TGTGCCAGCAGCGTAGGAGCGGGAGGGTACAATGAGCAGTTCTTC. Translating gives CASSVGAGGYNEQFF.

The chain uses TRBV20-1 and TRBJ1-2; D gene ambiguous. Deletions cut 2 bases from V and 8 bases from J, with 6 bases between. The CDR3 consists of 10 residues. Germline-derived CDR1 and CDR2 are DFQATT and SNEGSKA (reference sequence). Written as DNA, the CDR3 is TGCAGTGCTAGATCCTTCGGCTACACCTTC. It codes for CSARSFGYTF.

This clone was seen a single time. This chain connects TRBV12-5 to TRBJ1-3; 7 positions match TRBD1. Germline CDR1 and CDR2: LGHNT and FRNRAP. The ends lost 2 bases at V and 4 bases at J; junction bases unmatched: 2. This CDR3 region has 14 residues. This CDR3 reads CASGLSGGGNTIYF. In nucleotides, the CDR3 is TGTGCTAGTGGTTTGTCAGGGGGGGGAAACACCATATATTTT.

The J gene is TRBJ2-7, the V gene TRBV5-1, with 10 positions matching TRBD1. Per germline, CDR1 SGHRS and CDR2 YFSETQ. Trimming removed 0 bases from V and 12 bases from J; junction bases left unmatched: 12. This CDR3 region has 15 residues. CDR3 sequence: CASSLGPGQGRKGYF. As DNA, the CDR3 is TGCGCCAGCAGCTTGGGACCGGGACAGGGGCGGAAGGGGTACTTC. Full variable domain (outside the CDR3, taken from reference TRBV5-1 and TRBJ2-7): KAGVTQTPRYLIKTRGQQVTLSCSPISGHRSVSWYQQTPGQGLQFLFEYFSETQRNKGNFPGRFSGRQFSNSRSEMNVSTLELGDSALYLCASSLGPGQGRKGYFGPGTRLTVT.

The chain employs TRBV2 and TRBJ1-1; 8 bases match TRBD1. Germline V gene data show CDR1 as SNHLY and CDR2 as FYNNEI. After removal of 6 bases from V and 6 bases from J, the junction contained 6 bases not matched to a gene. The CDR3 runs to 13 residues. The CDR3 DNA reads as TGTGCCAGCAGGACAGGGGAGGTAGCTGAAGCTTTCTTT. This translates into CASRTGEVAEAFF.

The chain has TRBV19 and TRBJ2-2; 8 nucleotides align to TRBD1. This CDR3 region has 16 residues. V gave up 3 bases and J gave up 1 base; unmatched junction bases: 4. Germline assignment: CDR1 LNHDA and CDR2 SQIVND (reference sequence). CDR3 in DNA: TGTGCCAGTAGTATTCGGACAGGGAAGAACACCGGGGAGCTGTTTTTT. It translates to CASSIRTGKNTGELFF.

The V call is TRBV6-5, the J call TRBJ1-4, with D maybe TRBD1 (5 bases). V was trimmed by 4 bases and J by 3 bases, leaving 12 bases between them. CDR1 and CDR2 from the germline V gene are MNHEY and SVGAGI. The CDR3 totals 15 residues. For the CDR3, the DNA is TGTGCCAGCAGTTCCCGGGGGGGTGCTAATGAAAAACTGTTTTTT. This encodes CASSSRGGANEKLFF.

This chain links TRBV2 with TRBJ2-5; no reliable D call. CDR1 SNHLY and CDR2 FYNNEI come from the germline V gene. Trimming removed 2 bases from V and 7 bases from J, with 11 bases in between. The CDR3 contains 13 residues. CDR3 sequence (DNA): TGTGCCAGCAGTGAAAAGGAGCGTTTGACCCAGTACTTC. It encodes CASSEKERLTQYF. The complete variable domain, with remaining parts taken from reference TRBV2 and TRBJ2-5, reads EPEVTQTPSHQVTQMGQEVILRCVPISNHLYFYWYRQILGQKVEFLVSFYNNEISEKSEIFDDQFSVERPDGSNFTLKIRSTKLEDSAMYFCASSEKERLTQYFGPGTRLLVL.

The count of this clone is one. The chain carries TRBV12-1 and TRBJ2-1; the table's D call, TRBD2, was not checked against the DNA. TRBV12-1 is a documented pseudogene. The CDR3 covers 15 residues. The CDR3 here is CASSPPSGGDNEQFF. The CDR3 coding sequence is TGTGCCAGCAGCCCCCCTAGCGGGGGGGACAATGAGCAGTTCTTC.

The chain recombines TRBV29-1 with TRBJ2-1; 9 positions agree with TRBD2. V was clipped by 1 base and J by 6 bases; unmatched bases: 7. The CDR3 covers 15 residues. CDR1 and CDR2 (germline): SQVTM, ANQGSEA. The CDR3 sequence: CSVEAPSGRFNEQFF. The CDR3 bases are TGCAGCGTTGAAGCCCCGAGCGGGAGGTTCAATGAGCAGTTCTTC.

A few counts support this clone. The chain carries TRBV6-1 and TRBJ1-1, with TRBD1 as a possible D gene (6 bases). Trimming took 6 bases from V and 1 from J, leaving 12 bases between them. CDR3 length equals 14 residues. Germline loops: CDR1 MNHNS, CDR2 SASEGT. DNA of the CDR3: TGTGCCAGCAGGGGAGGGACACCGAACACTGAAGCTTTCTTT. It encodes CASRGGTPNTEAFF.

This clone appeared a single time. This sequence joins TRBV20-1 and TRBJ1-2, with a possible D match to TRBD1 (5 bases). Germline CDR1 is DFQATT and CDR2 is SNEGSKA (reference sequence). Trimming cost V 5 bases and J 4 bases, with 8 bases left between them. This CDR3 has 11 residues. CDR3 in amino acids: CSARGAYGYTF. In nucleotides, the CDR3 is TGCAGTGCTCGAGGGGCCTATGGCTACACCTTC.

The chain recombines TRBV4-1 with TRBJ2-5, with 8 bases lining up with TRBD2. There are 15 residues in the CDR3. Germline trimming cut 1 base from V and 11 bases from J; bases unmatched to any gene: 12. Germline assignment: CDR1 MGHRA and CDR2 YSYEKL. The CDR3 DNA reads TGCGCCAGCAGCCAAGTAGATTCAATCGGGAGGGGGCAGTACTTC. Protein sequence: CASSQVDSIGRGQYF.

The rearrangement links TRBV9 to TRBJ2-3; D unresolved. CDR1 is SGDLS and CDR2 is YYNGEE in the germline V gene. There are 14 residues in the CDR3. V lost 0 bases and J lost 5, with 10 bases in between. Here the CDR3 reads CASSVARLGDTQYF. As DNA, the CDR3 is TGTGCCAGCAGCGTAGCCAGGCTTGGAGATACGCAGTATTTT.

The J gene is TRBJ2-7, the V gene TRBV6-1; 7 positions match TRBD1. Germline V gene data show CDR1 as MNHNS and CDR2 as SASEGT. The CDR3 extends over 15 amino acids. Trimming cost V 4 bases and J 4 bases; bases outside gene matches: 10. In nucleotides, the CDR3 is TGTGCCAGCAGTGGGGGGCGACAGGGTCGATACGAGCAGTACTTC. It codes for CASSGGRQGRYEQYF.

The V gene is TRBV14, the J gene TRBJ2-7, with D possibly matching TRBD1 (5 bases). V dropped 2 bases and J dropped 1 base, with 18 bases sitting between them. Germline loops: CDR1 SGHDN, CDR2 FVKESK. The CDR3 is made up of 17 amino acids. The CDR3 bases are TGTGCCAGCAGCCAAAATCAGCGACAGACCCTATCCTACGAGCAGTACTTC. Translation gives CASSQNQRQTLSYEQYF.

The gene calls are TRBV5-1 and TRBJ2-1, with TRBD2 matching 9 bases. CDR3 length equals 16 residues. V trimming: 5 bases; J trimming: 0 bases; junction bases outside the gene matches: 6. Germline CDR1 reads SGHRS; CDR2 reads YFSETQ. The DNA of the CDR3 is TGCGCCAGCAGGGCGACTAGCGGATCCTCCTACAATGAGCAGTTCTTC. Translated: CASRATSGSSYNEQFF.

The chain uses TRBV29-1 and TRBJ1-1, with a tentative D call TRBD1 (5 bases). Trimming shortened V by 4 bases and J by 6 bases, and 15 bases separated the two germline ends. The CDR3 is made up of 13 amino acids. From germline, CDR1 is SQVTM and CDR2 ANQGSEA. In DNA, the CDR3 is TGCAGCGTTGTATCGCAGGGTATCCCTGAAGCTTTCTTT. Translation gives CSVVSQGIPEAFF.

The chain has TRBV27 and TRBJ1-2, with D possibly being TRBD1 (6 bases). CDR3 length: 17 residues. V lost 4 bases, J lost 4 bases, and 22 bases lay in between. The germline V gene has CDR1 MNHEY and CDR2 SMNVEV (reference sequence). The CDR3 DNA sequence: TGTGCCAGCAGTTCAACTACCCGTGGGACATATGGCTATGGCTACACCTTC. The encoded protein is CASSSTTRGTYGYGYTF.

The chain joins TRBV27 to TRBJ1-5; 8 nucleotides match TRBD1. CDR1 MNHEY and CDR2 SMNVEV come from the germline V gene (reference sequence). V dropped 5 bases and J dropped 7; count of bases not matched to a gene: 7. This CDR3 contains 14 residues. CDR3 sequence reads: CASSHRTGRQPQHF. Here the CDR3 DNA reads TGTGCCAGCAGTCACAGGACAGGGCGGCAGCCCCAGCATTTT.

This chain links TRBV15 with TRBJ2-1; a possible D gene is TRBD1 (6 bases). In germline, CDR1 is LNHNV, CDR2 YYDKDF (reference sequence). Between the trimmed V and J ends, which lost 0 bases and 7 bases, there was a span of 13 bases. This CDR3 is 15 amino acids long. The CDR3 loop reads CATSRDDQGKNEQFF. CDR3 bases: TGTGCCACCAGCAGAGATGACCAGGGGAAGAATGAGCAGTTCTTC.

The CDR3 bases are TGTGCCAGCAGCCCCCAGGACGGGAGCTCCTACGAGCAGTACTTC. This encodes CASSPQDGSSYEQYF. The chain uses TRBV7-9 and TRBJ2-7, with a tentative D call TRBD2 (6 bases). Trimming took 5 bases from V and 0 from J, leaving 14 bases between them. Per germline, CDR1 SEHNR and CDR2 FQNEAQ (reference sequence). The CDR3 sequence is 15 residues long.

The J gene is TRBJ2-1, the V gene TRBV5-1; 14 nucleotides agree with TRBD2. Germline V CDR1 and CDR2: SGHRS, YFSETQ. After removal of 4 bases from V and 8 bases from J, the junction contained 11 bases not matched to a gene. The CDR3 sequence is 17 residues long. The CDR3 DNA sequence: TGCGCCAGCAGCCAGAATAGACTAGCGGGGGGGGAACATGAGCAGTTCTTC. Protein: CASSQNRLAGGEHEQFF.

CDR3 amino acids: CASSYSWAQNTEAFF. DNA of the CDR3: TGTGCCAGCAGTTACTCGTGGGCCCAGAACACTGAAGCTTTCTTT. The V call is TRBV6-5, the J call TRBJ1-1; D uncertain. Germline V gene sequence: CDR1 MNHEY, CDR2 SVGAGI. The CDR3 runs 15 residues. Trimming left V 0 bases short and J 1 base short, with 9 bases between.

This rearrangement joins TRBV27 to TRBJ1-1, with no clear D. The CDR3 runs 14 residues. CDR1 MNHEY and CDR2 SMNVEV come from the germline V gene (reference sequence). The ends were cut back, 5 bases at V and 6 bases at J, with 16 bases in the middle. In DNA form, the CDR3 reads TGTGCCAGCAGTCCTCCGGGTCCAAAGGCTGAAGCTTTCTTT. It encodes CASSPPGPKAEAFF.

The CDR3 is CAISTYWDSEQFF. In DNA form, the CDR3 reads TGTGCCATCAGTACCTATTGGGACAGTGAGCAGTTCTTC. The V and J genes are TRBV10-3 and TRBJ2-1, with 7 bases identical to TRBD1. Germline CDR1 is ENHRY and CDR2 is SYGVKD. V was pared by 5 bases and J by 9 bases, with 7 bases of the junction left unmatched. This CDR3 contains 13 residues.

The genes are TRBV27 and TRBJ2-3; the D gene is possibly TRBD1 (5 bases). In germline, CDR1 is MNHEY, CDR2 SMNVEV (reference sequence). Trimming removed 6 bases at V and 6 bases at J, with 13 bases between. The CDR3 consists of 13 residues. CDR3 nucleotide sequence: TGTGCCAGCAGAAAAGGGGTATCCGATACGCAGTATTTT. The encoded protein is CASRKGVSDTQYF.